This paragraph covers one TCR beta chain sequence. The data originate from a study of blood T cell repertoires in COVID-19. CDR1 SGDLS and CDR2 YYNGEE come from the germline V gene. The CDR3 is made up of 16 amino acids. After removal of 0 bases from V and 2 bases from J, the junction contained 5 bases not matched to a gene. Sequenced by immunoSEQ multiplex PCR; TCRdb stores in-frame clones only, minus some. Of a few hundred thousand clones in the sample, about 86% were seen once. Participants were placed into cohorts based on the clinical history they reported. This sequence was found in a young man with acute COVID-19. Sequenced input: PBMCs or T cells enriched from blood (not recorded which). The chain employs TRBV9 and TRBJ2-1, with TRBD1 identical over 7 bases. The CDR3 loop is CASSVGSGQPYNEQFF. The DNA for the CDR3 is TGTGCCAGCAGCGTAGGGTCGGGACAGCCCTACAATGAGCAGTTCTTC.